The clone carrying this TCR beta chain has more than one count but fewer than ten. Its antigen is unidentified. This clone may be a read error of a much larger clone one base away. V dropped 0 bases and J dropped 3; count of bases not matched to a gene: 8. The CDR3 sequence is 17 residues long. Looked up from germline, CDR1 is MGHRA and CDR2 is YSYEKL. The PCR made use of 60 Vbeta and 13 Jbeta primers. Original data processing: The authors later counted about 80 million unique TCR beta chains, 9 million to 12 million of them shared. Some clones are missing from TCRdb's copy, which holds only in-frame ones; the method was immunoSEQ multiplex PCR. That table gives V, J and clone size, and the DNA gave D and trimming. The sample carries 85,000 to 90,000 clones, 65% to 80% recorded once. This sample was included in a study of cytomegalovirus exposure and HLA in healthy donors. Notes on the study in general: Researchers left out some V segments, among them TRBV6-2 and TRBV6-3, as indistinguishable. Relative to equally common others, HLA-associated TCR beta chains showed greater clonal expansion in a later analysis. The authors listed approximately 160 TCR beta chains as cytomegalovirus-associated.

The sequencing input was PBMCs. The chain carries TRBV4-1 and TRBJ1-5; 7 bases map to TRBD1. The sequence came from a man aged 25-45 years in good health and CMV-seropositive. CDR3 protein: CASSQDWAGGPNQPQHF. The CDR3 nucleotides read TGCGCCAGCAGCCAAGATTGGGCAGGGGGTCCCAATCAGCCCCAGCATTTT.